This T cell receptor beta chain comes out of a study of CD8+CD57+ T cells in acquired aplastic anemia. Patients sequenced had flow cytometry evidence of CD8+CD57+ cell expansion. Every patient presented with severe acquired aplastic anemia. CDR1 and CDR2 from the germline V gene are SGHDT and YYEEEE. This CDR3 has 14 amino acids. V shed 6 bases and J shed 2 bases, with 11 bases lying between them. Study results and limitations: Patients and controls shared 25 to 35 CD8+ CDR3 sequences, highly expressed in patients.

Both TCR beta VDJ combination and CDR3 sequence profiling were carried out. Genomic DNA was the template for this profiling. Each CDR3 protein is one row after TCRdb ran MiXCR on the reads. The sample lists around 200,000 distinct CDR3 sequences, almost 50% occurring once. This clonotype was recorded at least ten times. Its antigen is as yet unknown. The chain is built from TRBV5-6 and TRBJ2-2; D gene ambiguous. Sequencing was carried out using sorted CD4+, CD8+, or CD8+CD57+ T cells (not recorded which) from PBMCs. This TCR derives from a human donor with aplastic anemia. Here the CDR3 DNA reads TGTGCCAGCAATCTCCTATCCAACACCGGGGAGCTGTTTTTT. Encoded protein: CASNLLSNTGELFF.